This TCR beta chain was obtained from a study of shared clonotypes between healthy human individuals. Assay: immunoSEQ multiplex PCR; the TCRdb copy retains only in-frame clones and omits some. Of fewer than 2.5 million clones in the sample, 93% were seen once. This TCR was sampled from a young man in good health. Some clones in this sample may be carry-over from other donors' samples. The specimen was naive CD4+ T cells from PBMCs. Subset indicated: CD45RA+ positively selected.

In nucleotides, the CDR3 is TGTGCCAGCAGCTTGCGGGCCCCTCAAGGCGGTTCCTCCTACGAGCAGTACTTC. Encoded protein: CASSLRAPQGGSSYEQYF. J is TRBJ2-7 and V is TRBV7-3; D is perhaps TRBD2 (5 bases). Germline V gives CDR1 SGHTA, CDR2 FQGTGA. Deletions cut 3 bases from V and 0 bases from J, with 21 bases between. The CDR3 is 18 amino acids.